This entry lists 19 T cell receptor beta chains sequenced from one sample in a study of regulatory T cells in long-lasting Graves disease. For TCR beta, libraries came from iRepertoire HTBI primers and Arm-PCR of CDR3 regions. TCRdb recomputed calls from the multiplex PCR reads with MiXCR, one row per CDR3 protein. The data contain about 660,000 distinct CDR3 sequences, roughly 30% of them singletons. The time point denotes: persistent/refractory GD, antithyroid drugs over 5 years with positive TRAb. PBMC RNA was the source of the TCR library. The sample in question was peripheral blood mononuclear cells (PBMCs), obtained when the disease was refractory, from a patient treated with antithyroid drugs. These receptors originate from a female donor with Graves disease.

This clonotype came up a few times. The V and J genes are TRBV19 and TRBJ1-5; 9 nucleotides match TRBD1. Germline loops: CDR1 LNHDA, CDR2 SQIVND (reference sequence). Trimming cost V 3 bases and J 7 bases; bases outside gene matches: 7. This CDR3 is 15 amino acids long. The CDR3 reads CASSIGGTGRQPQHF. The DNA of the CDR3 is TGTGCCAGTAGTATTGGGGGGACAGGGCGCCAGCCCCAGCATTTT.

Note on this clonotype: A much larger clonotype is one base distant, so this may be a read error. The chain recombines TRBV4-1 with TRBJ1-4; 7 bases fit TRBD1. Germline V gene sequence: CDR1 MGHRA, CDR2 YSYEKL. This CDR3 comprises 15 residues. After removal of 2 bases from V and 9 bases from J, the junction contained 9 bases not matched to a gene. DNA for the CDR3: TGCGCCAGCAGCCAACTTCAGGGGGTCAGGAAAAAACTGTTTTTT. It is translated as CASSQLQGVRKKLFF.

This clonotype was picked up a small number of times. The rearrangement links TRBV7-2 to TRBJ1-5; D is undetermined. This CDR3 region has 15 residues. The V gene's germline CDR1 is SGHTA and CDR2 FQGNSA. With 10 bases removed from V and 0 bases from J, the gap between germline ends came to 16 bases. CDR3 nucleotides: TGTGCCATCGAGACCCCCGGGGATAGCAATCAGCCCCAGCATTTT. Translation: CAIETPGDSNQPQHF. Combining the CDR3 with reference TRBV7-2 and TRBJ1-5 gives the whole variable domain GAGVSQSPSNKVTEKGKDVELRCDPISGHTALYWYRQSLGQGLEFLIYFQGNSAPDKSGLPSDRFSAERTGGSVSTLTIQRTQQEDSAVYLCAIETPGDSNQPQHFGDGTRLSIL.

J is TRBJ1-2 and V is TRBV7-9; 10 positions match TRBD1. V shed 2 bases, J shed 7 bases, and the junction held 7 bases outside the gene matches. Germline V gives CDR1 SEHNR, CDR2 FQNEAQ (reference sequence). The CDR3 consists of 15 residues. The CDR3 DNA follows: TGTGCCAGCAGCTTAAGGGACAGGGGAGGAGTTGGCTACACCTTC. Translated: CASSLRDRGGVGYTF.

This clonotype was seen only a few times. V gene TRBV27 combines with J gene TRBJ1-6; D perhaps matches TRBD1 (6 bases). V was pared by 3 bases and J by 9 bases, with 12 bases between. CDR3 length: 14 residues. CDR1 MNHEY and CDR2 SMNVEV come from the germline V gene (reference sequence). CDR3 region: CASSFVGAGSPLHF. CDR3 coding DNA: TGTGCCAGCAGTTTTGTGGGGGCCGGTTCACCCCTCCACTTT.

The V call is TRBV10-3, the J call TRBJ2-7; 8 nucleotides match TRBD2. Trimming took 5 bases from V and 3 from J; bases not matched to a gene: 6. Germline values: CDR1 ENHRY, CDR2 SYGVKD. The CDR3 covers 14 residues. This CDR3 is CAISMTGTSYEQYF. The CDR3 DNA reads TGTGCCATCAGTATGACCGGGACTAGCTACGAGCAGTACTTC.

This chain uses TRBV5-1 with TRBJ2-2; TRBD1 agrees at 9 bases. The CDR3 consists of 14 residues. Germline V gene sequence: CDR1 SGHRS, CDR2 YFSETQ. With V trimmed by 3 bases and J by 8 bases, 5 bases remained unmatched. Here the CDR3 DNA reads TGCGCCAGCAGCTCATACAGGGGGCCGGGGGAGCTGTTTTTT. Residues: CASSSYRGPGELFF.

In this sample, this clonotype turned up a few times. The chain couples TRBV2 to TRBJ2-5; D perhaps matches TRBD2 (5 bases). CDR3 length equals 14 residues. V was pared by 4 bases and J by 5 bases, with 14 bases between. The germline V gene encodes CDR1 SNHLY and CDR2 FYNNEI. The DNA of the CDR3 is TGTGCCAGCAGTGTGGATCTAGCAATGGAGACCCAGTACTTC. Protein: CASSVDLAMETQYF.

CDR3 loop: CATSSPTGKNTGELFF. For the CDR3, the DNA is TGTGCCACCAGCAGCCCGACTGGAAAGAACACCGGGGAGCTGTTTTTT. The chain combines TRBV24-1 with TRBJ2-2; no definite D call. The CDR3 covers 16 residues. Germline CDR1 is KGHDR and CDR2 is SFDVKD. The V and J ends lost 7 bases and 1 base respectively, with 15 bases between them.

The genes are TRBV20-1 and TRBJ1-4, with a tentative D call TRBD1 (5 bases). Germline V gene sequence: CDR1 DFQATT, CDR2 SNEGSKA (reference sequence). This CDR3 spans 15 amino acids. Trimming shortened V by 0 bases and J by 4 bases, and 12 bases separated the two germline ends. The CDR3 region is CSARETGRFNEKLFF. Written as DNA, the CDR3 is TGCAGTGCTAGAGAAACAGGCAGATTTAATGAAAAACTGTTTTTT.

This clonotype was observed many times. The chain is built from TRBV28 and TRBJ1-2; D gene ambiguous. The CDR3 runs to 13 residues. The germline gives CDR1 MDHEN, CDR2 SYDVKM. Trimming took 1 base from V and 4 from J, leaving 7 bases between them. CDR3 region: CASSLLDSYGYTF. CDR3 DNA: TGTGCCAGCAGTTTATTGGATTCCTATGGCTACACCTTC.

This clonotype was seen repeatedly, ten times or more. The J gene is TRBJ1-2, the V gene TRBV27; D gene unclear. The CDR3 contains 13 residues. Trimming took off 10 bases at V and 0 bases at J, with 12 bases between the two ends. CDR1 is MNHEY and CDR2 is SMNVEV in the germline V gene (reference sequence). The CDR3 spells CATPLGSNYGYTF. The CDR3 DNA reads as TGTGCCACCCCCTTGGGATCTAACTATGGCTACACCTTC.

This clonotype was seen ten or more times. The J gene is TRBJ2-7, the V gene TRBV11-2; D assignment may be TRBD1 or TRBD2 (5 bases each). This CDR3 is 14 amino acids long. Deletions cut 6 bases from V and 3 bases from J, with 15 bases between. The V gene's germline CDR1 is SGHAT and CDR2 FQNNGV. The CDR3 sequence is CASSQRGALYEQYF. The CDR3 DNA sequence: TGTGCCAGCAGTCAAAGAGGGGCCCTCTACGAGCAGTACTTC.

This chain uses TRBV27 with TRBJ1-1; D unclear. The germline gives CDR1 MNHEY, CDR2 SMNVEV (reference sequence). V was clipped by 2 bases and J by 1 base, with 17 bases between them. The CDR3 runs to 17 residues. The CDR3 DNA reads TGTGCCAGCAGTTTACTAGGTCCCGGGAGGTGGAACACTGAAGCTTTCTTT. Its translation is CASSLLGPGRWNTEAFF.

The chain uses TRBV20-1 and TRBJ1-6; 8 positions match TRBD1. CDR1 and CDR2 (germline): DFQATT, SNEGSKA (reference sequence). The CDR3 loop spans 14 amino acids. V lost 6 bases and J lost 10; bases outside the gene matches: 11. CDR3 nucleotide sequence: TGCAGTGCGGTACCCGGGACAGGAGCCTCACCCCTCCACTTT. Protein sequence: CSAVPGTGASPLHF.

This clonotype showed up just a few times. The chain couples TRBV3-1 to TRBJ1-1; possible D gene TRBD1, 6 bases. The CDR3 sequence is 12 residues long. Germline CDR1 reads LGHDT; CDR2 reads YNNKEL (reference sequence). Deletions cut 4 bases from V and 7 bases from J, with 10 bases between. CDR3 coding DNA: TGTGCCAGCAGCCGGACGACAGGTGAAGCTTTCTTT. Translating it yields CASSRTTGEAFF.

The J gene is TRBJ1-2, the V gene TRBV7-3; D possibly corresponds to TRBD1 (5 bases). Germline-derived CDR1 and CDR2 are SGHTA and FQGTGA. This CDR3 has 14 residues. Trimming cost V 5 bases and J 4 bases, with 14 bases left between them. CDR3 sequence: CASSVSGSGYGYTF. CDR3 DNA sequence: TGTGCCAGCAGCGTCTCAGGGAGCGGCTATGGCTACACCTTC.

This clonotype was seen a handful of times. The CDR3 sequence is CASSLEAGSPLHF. Written as DNA, the CDR3 is TGCGCCAGCAGCTTGGAGGCTGGCTCACCCCTCCACTTT. This sequence joins TRBV5-1 and TRBJ1-6, with D uncertain. This CDR3 is built from 13 residues. V lost 0 bases and J 10 bases, leaving 8 bases between the germline ends. CDR1 is SGHRS and CDR2 is YFSETQ in the germline V gene.

V gene TRBV5-1 combines with J gene TRBJ1-1, with no clear D. Trimming took 2 bases from V and 2 from J, leaving 13 bases between them. CDR1 is SGHRS, CDR2 YFSETQ, per germline. The CDR3 has 15 residues. The CDR3 loop is CASSFLQSGNTEAFF. Here the CDR3 DNA reads TGCGCCAGCAGCTTTTTACAATCGGGAAACACTGAAGCTTTCTTT.